These 25 T cell receptor beta chains originate from one sample sequenced in a study of CD8 T cells in Susac syndrome. Random hexamers primed reverse transcription of about 0.5 to 1 ug RNA. TCRdb redid the calling of the immunoSEQ multiplex PCR reads with MiXCR, one entry per CDR3 protein. The repertoire holds some 450,000 distinct CDR3 sequences, more than 80% seen once, with under 0.15% in the top ten. The sample was CD8+ T cells from PBMCs. These receptors originate from a human donor with multiple sclerosis.

A few counts support this clonotype. The rearrangement uses TRBV5-5 and TRBJ2-5, with no clear D. V lost 1 base and J 2 bases, leaving 6 bases between the germline ends. The CDR3 is 13 residues long. Per the germline V gene, CDR1 is SGHKS and CDR2 is YYEKEE (reference sequence). The CDR3 DNA reads TGTGCCAGCAGCTTGACCCAGCAAGAGACCCAGTACTTC. The encoded protein is CASSLTQQETQYF.

The chain links TRBV4-2 to TRBJ2-3; TRBD2 aligns across 8 bases. Germline values: CDR1 LGHNA, CDR2 YNFKEQ. The CDR3 runs 20 residues. V trimming: 0 bases; J trimming: 6 bases; junction bases outside the gene matches: 20. CDR3 amino acids: CASSQEAGTLAVTPQDTQYF. Written as DNA, the CDR3 is TGTGCCAGCAGCCAAGAAGCGGGCACACTAGCGGTCACCCCCCAGGATACGCAGTATTTT.

This chain links TRBV7-9 with TRBJ2-2, with D perhaps TRBD2 (6 bases). V lost 3 bases to trimming and J lost 4 bases, with 15 bases between them. The CDR3 is made up of 16 amino acids. Germline V lookup: CDR1 SEHNR, CDR2 FQNEAQ (reference sequence). The CDR3 coding sequence is TGTGCCAGCAGCTTGAAATTGGCGGGATCCACCGGGGAGCTGTTTTTT. This encodes CASSLKLAGSTGELFF.

In its sample, this clonotype was seen once. CDR3 loop: CAISDDRGLWEQYF. The CDR3 nucleotides read TGTGCCATCAGTGACGACAGGGGGCTCTGGGAGCAGTACTTC. V is TRBV10-3 and J is TRBJ2-7; 10 bases map to TRBD1. Germline trimming cut 3 bases from V and 7 bases from J; bases unmatched to any gene: 6. Per germline, CDR1 ENHRY and CDR2 SYGVKD. CDR3 size: 14 residues.

The rearrangement links TRBV7-9 to TRBJ1-1, with 7 positions matching TRBD1. The CDR3 covers 16 residues. V dropped 3 bases and J dropped 3; count of bases not matched to a gene: 10. Germline CDR1 reads SEHNR; CDR2 reads FQNEAQ (reference sequence). Here the CDR3 reads CASSFWAGGLHTEAFF. The CDR3 DNA reads as TGTGCCAGCAGCTTCTGGGCAGGGGGTCTGCACACTGAAGCTTTCTTT.

This chain connects TRBV7-8 to TRBJ1-1; D ambiguous. Germline-derived CDR1 and CDR2 are SGHVS and FQNEAQ. With 4 bases removed from V and 6 bases from J, the gap between germline ends came to 27 bases. This CDR3 spans 18 amino acids. CDR3 sequence: CASSSSAPGRAPIPEAFF. The CDR3 region has the DNA TGTGCCAGCAGCTCTTCTGCACCGGGCCGCGCCCCGATACCTGAAGCTTTCTTT. Full variable domain (outside the CDR3, taken from reference TRBV7-8 and TRBJ1-1): GAGVSQSPRYKVAKRGQDVALRCDPISGHVSLFWYQQALGQGPEFLTYFQNEAQLDKSGLPSDRFFAERPEGSVSTLKIQRTQQEDSAVYLCASSSSAPGRAPIPEAFFGQGTRLTVV.

This rearrangement joins TRBV6-5 to TRBJ2-7; D might be TRBD2 (5 bases). V was shortened by 6 bases and J by 3 bases, with 15 bases between the two germline ends. This CDR3 is built from 14 residues. The germline V gene has CDR1 MNHEY and CDR2 SVGAGI. As DNA, the CDR3 is TGTGCCAGCAGCCCGGTCCCAAGCGGCTACGAGCAGTACTTC. Translated: CASSPVPSGYEQYF.

The chain links TRBV2 to TRBJ2-1; perhaps D is TRBD1 or TRBD2 (5 bases each). Between the trimmed V and J ends, which lost 2 bases and 3 bases, there was a span of 11 bases. The germline gives CDR1 SNHLY, CDR2 FYNNEI. The CDR3 spans 15 residues. The DNA of the CDR3 is TGTGCCAGCAGTGAAAGGGACCTCTTCTACAATGAGCAGTTCTTC. This gives the protein CASSERDLFYNEQFF.

The V gene is TRBV3-1, the J gene TRBJ2-1, with 15 bases fitting TRBD2. J was trimmed by 5 bases and V by 4 bases; bases with no gene match: 9. The V gene's germline CDR1 is LGHDT and CDR2 YNNKEL (reference sequence). The CDR3 consists of 18 residues. This CDR3 reads CASSPIGLAGGLHNEQFF. The DNA of the CDR3 is TGTGCCAGCAGCCCAATTGGACTAGCGGGGGGGCTTCACAATGAGCAGTTCTTC.

The chain joins TRBV2 to TRBJ2-3, with D perhaps assigned TRBD1 or TRBD2 (5 bases each). Deletions cut 3 bases from V and 1 base from J, with 14 bases between. CDR1 is SNHLY, CDR2 FYNNEI, per germline. The CDR3 loop spans 16 amino acids. CDR3: CASSDFLGTGTDTQYF. In nucleotides, the CDR3 is TGTGCCAGCAGTGATTTCCTAGGGACCGGCACAGATACGCAGTATTTT.

The genes are TRBV5-6 and TRBJ2-5, with 10 bases fitting TRBD2. This CDR3 spans 19 amino acids. CDR1 and CDR2 from the germline V gene are SGHDT and YYEEEE. V gave up 3 bases and J gave up 1 base; unmatched junction bases: 15. CDR3 protein: CASSYSSPWTSGFQETQYF. The CDR3 bases are TGTGCCAGCAGCTATTCCTCCCCTTGGACTAGCGGATTCCAAGAGACCCAGTACTTC.

This sequence joins TRBV4-1 and TRBJ2-1, with D tentatively TRBD1 (5 bases). CDR3 length equals 14 residues. The germline V gene encodes CDR1 MGHRA and CDR2 YSYEKL. The V end lost 3 bases, the J end lost 6 bases, and 12 bases lay between the germline ends. CDR3 in DNA: TGCGCCAGCAGCCACGCAGGGTTCGGCAATGAGCAGTTCTTC. Translated, it gives CASSHAGFGNEQFF.

The CDR3 nucleotides read TGTGCCAGCAGCTTAGGGCCCACAGGGGGAGGGGACACTGAAGCTTTCTTT. This gives the protein CASSLGPTGGGDTEAFF. The V call is TRBV7-8, the J call TRBJ1-1, with 8 nucleotides matching TRBD1. The trim removed 1 base at V and 3 bases at J, leaving 10 bases unmatched. Germline V gene sequence: CDR1 SGHVS, CDR2 FQNEAQ. The CDR3 is 17 amino acids.

The CDR3 coding sequence is TGTGCCAGCAGTCCGGGACTAGCGACTTTCGAGCAGTACTTC. This codes for CASSPGLATFEQYF. The V and J genes are TRBV6-2 or TRBV6-3 and TRBJ2-7, with 10 bases that match TRBD2. Trimming removed 5 bases from V and 6 bases from J; junction bases left unmatched: 7. The CDR3 has 14 residues. Germline lookup yields CDR1 MNHEY and CDR2 SVGEGT.

The V gene is TRBV29-1, the J gene TRBJ2-5; a possible D gene is TRBD2 (5 bases). Germline CDR1 and CDR2: SQVTM and ANQGSEA. The V end was cut by 7 bases, the J end by 1 base, with 13 bases between. CDR3 length equals 13 residues. The chain's CDR3 is CSAFFGVQETQYF. For the CDR3, the DNA is TGCAGCGCCTTCTTCGGGGTCCAAGAGACCCAGTACTTC.

V usage is TRBV6-5 and J usage is TRBJ2-7; 8 bases fit TRBD1. Unmatched junction bases numbered 14, after V lost 8 bases and J lost 8 bases. The CDR3 contains 14 residues. Germline V gene lookup returns CDR1 MNHEY and CDR2 SVGAGI. The CDR3, as DNA: TGTGCCAGCGGTCTGGGGACAGGACAAACTAAGCAGTACTTC. Translation gives CASGLGTGQTKQYF.

V usage is TRBV20-1 and J usage is TRBJ2-7; no clear D gene. V lost 5 bases and J 5 bases, leaving 7 bases between the germline ends. This CDR3 region has 10 residues. Germline V CDR1 and CDR2: DFQATT, SNEGSKA (reference sequence). The CDR3, as DNA: TGCAGTGCTCTTAAGGACGAGCAGTACTTC. Translated: CSALKDEQYF.

The chain employs TRBV5-1 and TRBJ2-7, with 7 bases identical to TRBD1. Germline assignment: CDR1 SGHRS and CDR2 YFSETQ. J gave up 4 bases and V 4 bases, and 11 bases lay outside the gene matches. The CDR3 runs to 15 residues. CDR3: CASSRDRDGLYEQYF. The CDR3 DNA reads as TGCGCCAGCAGCAGAGACAGGGACGGTCTATACGAGCAGTACTTC.

The CDR3, as DNA: TGTGCCAGCAGCCTTCGGCCGGGACAGGGAATCCCCGAGCAGTACTTC. Translation: CASSLRPGQGIPEQYF. The chain recombines TRBV14 with TRBJ2-7; TRBD1 agrees at 9 bases. This CDR3 is built from 16 residues. CDR1 and CDR2 (germline): SGHDN, FVKESK. The V gene end was trimmed by 4 bases and the J gene end by 6 bases; junction bases not matched to a gene: 13.

The chain is built from TRBV27 and TRBJ2-7, with D perhaps given as TRBD1 or TRBD2 (6 bases each). This CDR3 comprises 15 residues. Germline CDR1 and CDR2: MNHEY and SMNVEV (reference sequence). V was cut by 4 bases and J by 4 bases, with 17 bases left in between. The CDR3 protein is CASSSLTGGFYEQYF. The CDR3 DNA follows: TGTGCCAGCAGTTCATTGACAGGAGGGTTTTACGAGCAGTACTTC.

The chain couples TRBV27 to TRBJ1-2, with no clear D. V was trimmed by 6 bases and J by 4 bases, leaving 18 bases between them. CDR3 length: 15 residues. Germline V gene data show CDR1 as MNHEY and CDR2 as SMNVEV (reference sequence). The CDR3 DNA sequence: TGTGCCAGCAGCCCTTTTGGAGGGAGTAGCTATGGCTACACCTTC. Amino acid sequence: CASSPFGGSSYGYTF.

The CDR3 region has the DNA TGCAGCGCCCCGGCGTCCGGGGAGCTGTTTTTT. As protein: CSAPASGELFF. The V call is TRBV29-1, the J call TRBJ2-2; D gene ambiguous. Trimming pared 7 bases from V and 6 bases from J, leaving 9 bases between. The CDR3 has 11 residues. CDR1 is SQVTM and CDR2 is ANQGSEA in the germline V gene.

This chain joins TRBV30 and TRBJ1-1; tentative D call: TRBD1 (5 bases). This CDR3 is built from 13 residues. Trimming pared 5 bases from V and 0 bases from J, leaving 10 bases between. Germline V gene data show CDR1 as GTSNPN and CDR2 as SVGIG (reference sequence). CDR3 in amino acids: CAWVGPVNTEAFF. The CDR3 DNA sequence: TGTGCCTGGGTGGGACCGGTGAACACTGAAGCTTTCTTT.

The J gene is TRBJ1-5, the V gene TRBV25-1, with D perhaps matching TRBD1 (5 bases). The CDR3 spans 15 residues. Trimming took off 3 bases at V and 0 bases at J, with 9 bases between the two ends. Germline V lookup: CDR1 MGHDK, CDR2 SYGVNS. CDR3 coding DNA: TGTGCCAGCAGTGATTGGGACGATAGCAATCAGCCCCAGCATTTT. Residues: CASSDWDDSNQPQHF. The variable domain in full, completed from reference TRBV25-1 and TRBJ1-5, reads EADIYQTPRYLVIGTGKKITLECSQTMGHDKMYWYQQDPGMELHLIHYSYGVNSTEKGDLSSESTVSRIRTEHFPLTLESARPSHTSQYLCASSDWDDSNQPQHFGDGTRLSIL.

The rearrangement links TRBV7-3 to TRBJ2-5; 14 bases agree with TRBD2. The V gene end was trimmed by 5 bases and the J gene end by 5 bases; junction bases not matched to a gene: 7. The germline V gene encodes CDR1 SGHTA and CDR2 FQGTGA. This CDR3 has 16 residues. The CDR3: CASSPGLAGVWETQYF. CDR3 in DNA: TGTGCCAGCAGCCCGGGACTAGCGGGAGTTTGGGAGACCCAGTACTTC. The whole variable domain, filled in from reference TRBV7-3 and TRBJ2-5, reads GAGVSQTPSNKVTEKGKYVELRCDPISGHTALYWYRQSLGQGPEFLIYFQGTGAADDSGLPNDRFFAVRPEGSVSTLKIQRTERGDSAVYLCASSPGLAGVWETQYFGPGTRLLVL.